The entry below describes one TCR beta chain. Its antigen is unknown. Assay: immunoSEQ multiplex PCR; the TCRdb copy retains only in-frame clones and omits some. The top ten clones hold under 2% of a sample with about 410,000 clones, about 89% of them seen once. The ends were cut back, 5 bases at V and 6 bases at J, with 9 bases in the middle. This CDR3 is built from 12 residues. Germline values: CDR1 SEHNR, CDR2 FQNEAQ (reference sequence). This record comes from a study of Ad26.COV2.S vaccination and SARS-CoV-2 variants. Study conclusions and caveats: It was vaccine recipients, not placebo recipients, who had the higher spike-specific TCR breadth.

The treatment is: around 19 received Ad26.COV2.S at low or high dose, single or two shots; 5 received placebo; per-sample allocation not given. Vaccine and placebo recipients were sampled on day 63 after the first injection. Donation was by an adult aged 18-55 years who was in Boston. This chain links TRBV7-9 with TRBJ2-3, with D unresolved. The sequence was collected from a person aged 18-60 years who received the Ad26.COV2.S COVID-19 vaccine or a placebo. The sample consisted of peripheral blood, taken in a trial of Ad26.COV2.S vaccine versus placebo. This CDR3 is CASSTDSDTQYF. CDR3 sequence (DNA): TGTGCCAGCAGCACCGACTCGGATACGCAGTATTTT.